This T cell receptor beta chain was sequenced during a study of blood T cells in healthy people across ages. Study overall: About one barcoded TCR beta cDNA was captured per two T cells.

Study-level results: Whereas aged donors had fewer naive CD4+ cells, long-lived donors had more of them and higher diversity.

CDR1 is MNHNY and CDR2 is SVGAGI in the germline V gene (reference sequence). The CDR3 length is 11 residues. V was clipped by 7 bases and J by 10 bases, with 12 bases between them. A second about 7 to 12 cycle PCR used barcoded and J-beta primers. A 12-random-nucleotide template-switch adaptor tagged each cDNA molecule. MiXCR, applied by TCRdb to the 5' RACE reads, yields one record per CDR3 protein. Counted here are some 730,000 distinct CDR3 sequences, 20% to 25% occurring once; the ten biggest clones make up roughly 22%. For this clonotype: Its cognate antigen is unknown.

This rearrangement joins TRBV6-6 to TRBJ2-3; D is undetermined. The TCR was taken from a man between 65 and 85 years old in good health. The sample was blood. Here the CDR3 reads CASIDGVAQYF. CDR3 coding DNA: TGTGCCAGCATCGATGGAGTGGCGCAGTATTTT.